The rows below give T cell receptor beta chains drawn from one sample of a study of a mutant IDH1 vaccine in newly diagnosed glioma. TCRdb's copy holds only in-frame clones and misses some; the assay was immunoSEQ multiplex PCR. The sample yields around 65,000 clones, 75% to 85% seen once. These receptors' targets are unknown. The source material was PBMCs, sampled from a glioma patient whose treatment included an IDH1 peptide vaccine. These receptors all come from a man aged 45-65 years with glioma. Each CDR3 is given with its conserved first and last residue. The order of the fields is CDR3 length, clone size, V gene, J gene, D gene, CDR3 DNA, CDR3 protein. The D gene is left open where the match is weak. Clone size is not always given. Where it is, it says once, few, many or a class for expanded clones.

15	.	TRBV6-6	TRBJ2-1	.	TGTGCCAGCAGTTACTCAGCCTCTGGGGGTCATGAGCAGTTCTTC	CASSYSASGGHEQFF
15	once	TRBV30	TRBJ2-1	TRBD2	TGTGCCTGGAACCTAGCGGGGGGGATATACAATGAGCAGTTCTTC	CAWNLAGGIYNEQFF
13	medium-sized	TRBV19	TRBJ1-5	.	TGTGCCAGTAGTCCAGCATACAATCAGCCCCAGCATTTT	CASSPAYNQPQHF
16	.	TRBV6-6	TRBJ2-3	.	TGTGCCAGCGAGAGGAGGACAAGAACCGTGTCAGATACGCAGTATTTT	CASERRTRTVSDTQYF
12	once	TRBV6-5	TRBJ1-3	.	TGTGCTTGTAGAACGGAGGAGAACACCATATATTTT	CACRTEENTIYF
14	.	TRBV30	TRBJ1-5	.	TGTGCCTGGGTCCCCCAGGGACAAATCCAGCCCCAGCATTTT	CAWVPQGQIQPQHF
16	.	TRBV15	TRBJ2-7	TRBD2	TGTGCCACCAGCAGAGCCGGGAGGTCGAGATCCTACGAGCAGTACTTC	CATSRAGRSRSYEQYF
14	.	TRBV4-3	TRBJ1-4	TRBD1	TGCGCCAGCAGTCGGGGACAGGGAAATGAAAAACTGTTTTTT	CASSRGQGNEKLFF
16	.	TRBV28	TRBJ1-1	.	TGTGCCAGCCGAGGGCCCGAAGGTAGGGGAGGGGCTGAAGCTTTCTTT	CASRGPEGRGGAEAFF
17	.	TRBV18	TRBJ2-3	TRBD1	TGTGCCAGCTCACCAGCGTTTCCAGGGGGCGAAATAGATACGCAGTATTTT	CASSPAFPGGEIDTQYF
14	few	TRBV6-6	TRBJ2-1	.	TGTGCCAGCAGTTACGGGGACGTGATCAATGAGCAGTTCTTC	CASSYGDVINEQFF